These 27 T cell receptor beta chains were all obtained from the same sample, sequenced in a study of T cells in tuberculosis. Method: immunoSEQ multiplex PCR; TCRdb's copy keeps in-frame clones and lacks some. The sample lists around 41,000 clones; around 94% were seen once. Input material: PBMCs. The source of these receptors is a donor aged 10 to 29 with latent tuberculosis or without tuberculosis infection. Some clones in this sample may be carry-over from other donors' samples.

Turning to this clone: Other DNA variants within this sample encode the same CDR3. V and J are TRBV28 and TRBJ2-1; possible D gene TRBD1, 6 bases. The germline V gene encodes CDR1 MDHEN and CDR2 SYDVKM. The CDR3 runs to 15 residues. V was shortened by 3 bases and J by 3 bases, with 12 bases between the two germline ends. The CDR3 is CASSFQGQFYNEQFF. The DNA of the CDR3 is TGTGCCAGCAGTTTCCAGGGGCAATTCTACAATGAGCAGTTCTTC.

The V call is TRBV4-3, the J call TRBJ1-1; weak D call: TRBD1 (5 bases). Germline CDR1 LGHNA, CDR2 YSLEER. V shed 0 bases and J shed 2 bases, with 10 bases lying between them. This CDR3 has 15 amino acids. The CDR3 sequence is CASSQDTGRNTEAFF. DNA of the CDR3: TGCGCCAGCAGCCAAGATACAGGAAGAAACACTGAAGCTTTCTTT.

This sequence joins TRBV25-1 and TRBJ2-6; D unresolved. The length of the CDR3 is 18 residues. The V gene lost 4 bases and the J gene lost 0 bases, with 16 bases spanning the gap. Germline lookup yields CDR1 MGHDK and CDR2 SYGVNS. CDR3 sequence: CASSVFANRSSGANVLTF. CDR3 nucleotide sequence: TGTGCCAGCAGTGTATTTGCTAACAGAAGCTCTGGGGCCAACGTCCTGACTTTC.

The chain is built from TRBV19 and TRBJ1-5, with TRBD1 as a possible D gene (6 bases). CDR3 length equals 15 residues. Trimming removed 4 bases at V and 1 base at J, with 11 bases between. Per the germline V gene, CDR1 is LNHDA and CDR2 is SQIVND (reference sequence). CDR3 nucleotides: TGTGCCAGTAGTAGTGAAGACAGGAGCAATCAGCCCCAGCATTTT. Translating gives CASSSEDRSNQPQHF.

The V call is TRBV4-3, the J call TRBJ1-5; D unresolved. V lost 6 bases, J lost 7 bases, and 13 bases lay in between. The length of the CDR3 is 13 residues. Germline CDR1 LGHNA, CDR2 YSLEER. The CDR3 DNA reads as TGCGCCAGCAGTCCGAGGTTGCGACAGCCCCAGCATTTT. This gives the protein CASSPRLRQPQHF.

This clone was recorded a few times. CDR3 nucleotides: TGCGCCAGCAGCTTGTCGGCGGCAAGCTCCTACGAGCAGTACTTC. Its protein product is CASSLSAASSYEQYF. The genes are TRBV5-1 and TRBJ2-7, with D hard to call. From germline, CDR1 is SGHRS and CDR2 YFSETQ. V was cut by 1 base and J by 0 bases, with 11 bases left in between. This CDR3 is built from 15 residues. The whole variable domain, remainder taken from reference TRBV5-1 and TRBJ2-7, is KAGVTQTPRYLIKTRGQQVTLSCSPISGHRSVSWYQQTPGQGLQFLFEYFSETQRNKGNFPGRFSGRQFSNSRSEMNVSTLELGDSALYLCASSLSAASSYEQYFGPGTRLTVT.

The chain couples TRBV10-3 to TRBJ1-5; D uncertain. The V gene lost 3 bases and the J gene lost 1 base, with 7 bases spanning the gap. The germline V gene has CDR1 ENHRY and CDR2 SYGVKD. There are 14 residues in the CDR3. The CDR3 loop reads CAISESGSNQPQHF. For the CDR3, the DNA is TGTGCCATCAGTGAATCCGGGAGCAATCAGCCCCAGCATTTT.

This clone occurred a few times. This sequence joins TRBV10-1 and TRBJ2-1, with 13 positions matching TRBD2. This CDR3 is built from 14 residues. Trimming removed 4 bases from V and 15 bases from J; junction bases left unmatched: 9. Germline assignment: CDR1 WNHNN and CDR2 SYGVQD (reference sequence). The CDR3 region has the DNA TGCGCCAGCAGTGCGAGGACTAGCGGGGGAGGGCGGTTCTTC. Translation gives CASSARTSGGGRFF.

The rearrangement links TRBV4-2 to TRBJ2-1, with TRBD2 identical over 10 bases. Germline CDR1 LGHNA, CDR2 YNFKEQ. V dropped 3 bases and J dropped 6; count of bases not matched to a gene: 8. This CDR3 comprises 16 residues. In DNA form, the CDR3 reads TGTGCCAGCAGCCAGGCAGCGGGAGGGACTCTCAATGAGCAGTTCTTC. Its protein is CASSQAAGGTLNEQFF.

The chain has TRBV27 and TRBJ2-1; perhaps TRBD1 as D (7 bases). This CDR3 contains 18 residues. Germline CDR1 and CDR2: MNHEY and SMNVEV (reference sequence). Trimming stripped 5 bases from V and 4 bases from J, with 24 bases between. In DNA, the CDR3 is TGTGCCAGCAGTAGGACAGGTGGGGGGCCGCGGCCTTACAATGAGCAGTTCTTC. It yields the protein CASSRTGGGPRPYNEQFF.

The CDR3 loop is CASSLGGTLRPDTQYF. The CDR3 DNA reads TGCGCCAGCAGCTTGGGCGGGACTCTGAGACCAGATACGCAGTATTTT. V gene TRBV5-1 combines with J gene TRBJ2-3, with TRBD2 as a possible D gene (6 bases). The germline V gene has CDR1 SGHRS and CDR2 YFSETQ. Trimming shortened V by 0 bases and J by 4 bases, and 15 bases separated the two germline ends. The CDR3 consists of 16 residues. Complete variable domain (other parts from reference TRBV5-1 and TRBJ2-3): KAGVTQTPRYLIKTRGQQVTLSCSPISGHRSVSWYQQTPGQGLQFLFEYFSETQRNKGNFPGRFSGRQFSNSRSEMNVSTLELGDSALYLCASSLGGTLRPDTQYFGPGTRLTVL.

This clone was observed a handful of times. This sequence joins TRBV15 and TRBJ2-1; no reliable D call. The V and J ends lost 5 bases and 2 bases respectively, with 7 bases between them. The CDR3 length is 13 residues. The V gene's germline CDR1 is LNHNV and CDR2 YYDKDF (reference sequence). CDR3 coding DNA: TGTGCCACCAGCCCGCGGCCCTACAATGAGCAGTTCTTC. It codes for CATSPRPYNEQFF.

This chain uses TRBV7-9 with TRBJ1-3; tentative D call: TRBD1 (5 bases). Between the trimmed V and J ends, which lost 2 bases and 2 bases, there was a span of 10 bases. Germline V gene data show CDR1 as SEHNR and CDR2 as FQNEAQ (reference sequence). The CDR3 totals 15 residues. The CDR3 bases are TGTGCCAGCAGCTTAATTACAGGCACTGGAAACACCATATATTTT. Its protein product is CASSLITGTGNTIYF.

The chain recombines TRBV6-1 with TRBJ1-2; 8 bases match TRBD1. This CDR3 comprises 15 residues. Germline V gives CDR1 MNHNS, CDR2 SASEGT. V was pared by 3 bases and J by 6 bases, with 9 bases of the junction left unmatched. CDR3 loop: CASSDRGQDPHGYTF. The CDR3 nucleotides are TGTGCCAGCAGTGATAGGGGACAGGATCCCCATGGCTACACCTTC.

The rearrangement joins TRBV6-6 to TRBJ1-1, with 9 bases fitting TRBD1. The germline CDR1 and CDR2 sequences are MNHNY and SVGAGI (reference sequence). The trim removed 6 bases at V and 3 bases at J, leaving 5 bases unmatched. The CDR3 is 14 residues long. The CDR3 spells CASRRTGEHTEAFF. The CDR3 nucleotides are TGTGCCAGCAGGCGGACAGGGGAACACACTGAAGCTTTCTTT.

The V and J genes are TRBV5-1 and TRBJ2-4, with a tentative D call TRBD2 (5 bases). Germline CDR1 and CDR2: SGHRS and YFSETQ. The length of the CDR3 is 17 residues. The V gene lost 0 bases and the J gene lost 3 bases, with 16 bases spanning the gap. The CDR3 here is CASSLGEAGVHKNIQYF. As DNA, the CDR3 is TGCGCCAGCAGCTTGGGTGAGGCGGGCGTCCACAAAAACATTCAGTACTTC. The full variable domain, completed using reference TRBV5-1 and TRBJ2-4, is KAGVTQTPRYLIKTRGQQVTLSCSPISGHRSVSWYQQTPGQGLQFLFEYFSETQRNKGNFPGRFSGRQFSNSRSEMNVSTLELGDSALYLCASSLGEAGVHKNIQYFGAGTRLSVL.

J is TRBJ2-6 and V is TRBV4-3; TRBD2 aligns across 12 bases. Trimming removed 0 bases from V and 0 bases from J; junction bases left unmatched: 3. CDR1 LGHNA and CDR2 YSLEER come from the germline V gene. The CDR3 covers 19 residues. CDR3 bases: TGCGCCAGCAGCCAAGATGGACTAGCGGGAACCTCTGGGGCCAACGTCCTGACTTTC. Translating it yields CASSQDGLAGTSGANVLTF.

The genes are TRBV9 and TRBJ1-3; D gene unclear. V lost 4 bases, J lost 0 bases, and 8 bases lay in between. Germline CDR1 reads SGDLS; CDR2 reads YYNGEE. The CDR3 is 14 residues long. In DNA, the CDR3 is TGTGCCAGCAGCTCCAGGCACTCTGGAAACACCATATATTTT. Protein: CASSSRHSGNTIYF.

In nucleotides, the CDR3 is TGCGCCAGCAGCTTGGGGGGACTAGCGAACTACGAGCAGTACTTC. Its protein product is CASSLGGLANYEQYF. The chain uses TRBV5-1 and TRBJ2-7, with 10 bases aligning to TRBD2. This CDR3 is built from 15 residues. CDR1 and CDR2 (germline): SGHRS, YFSETQ. Trimming removed 0 bases from V and 3 bases from J; junction bases left unmatched: 3. Filled out from reference TRBV5-1 and TRBJ2-7, the complete variable domain reads KAGVTQTPRYLIKTRGQQVTLSCSPISGHRSVSWYQQTPGQGLQFLFEYFSETQRNKGNFPGRFSGRQFSNSRSEMNVSTLELGDSALYLCASSLGGLANYEQYFGPGTRLTVT.

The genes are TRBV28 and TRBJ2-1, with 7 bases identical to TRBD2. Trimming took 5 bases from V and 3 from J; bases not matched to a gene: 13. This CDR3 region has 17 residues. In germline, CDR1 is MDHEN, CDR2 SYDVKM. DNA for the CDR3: TGTGCCAGCAGTCCCATTCAGAGGGAGGGTATCTACAATGAGCAGTTCTTC. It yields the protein CASSPIQREGIYNEQFF. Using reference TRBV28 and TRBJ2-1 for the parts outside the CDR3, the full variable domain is DVKVTQSSRYLVKRTGEKVFLECVQDMDHENMFWYRQDPGLGLRLIYFSYDVKMKEKGDIPEGYSVSREKKERFSLILESASTNQTSMYLCASSPIQREGIYNEQFFGPGTRLTVL.

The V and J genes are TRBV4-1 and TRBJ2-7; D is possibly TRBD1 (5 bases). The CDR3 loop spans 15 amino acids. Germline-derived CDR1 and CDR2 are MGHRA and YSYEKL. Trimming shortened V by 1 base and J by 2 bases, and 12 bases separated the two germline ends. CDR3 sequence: CASSQVPDSPYEQYF. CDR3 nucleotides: TGCGCCAGCAGCCAAGTTCCAGACAGCCCCTACGAGCAGTACTTC.

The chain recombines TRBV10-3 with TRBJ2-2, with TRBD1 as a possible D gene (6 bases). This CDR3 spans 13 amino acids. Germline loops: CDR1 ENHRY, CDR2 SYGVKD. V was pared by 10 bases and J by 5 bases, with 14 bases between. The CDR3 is CATQEDRTGELFF. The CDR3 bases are TGTGCCACGCAGGAAGACAGGACCGGGGAGCTGTTTTTT.

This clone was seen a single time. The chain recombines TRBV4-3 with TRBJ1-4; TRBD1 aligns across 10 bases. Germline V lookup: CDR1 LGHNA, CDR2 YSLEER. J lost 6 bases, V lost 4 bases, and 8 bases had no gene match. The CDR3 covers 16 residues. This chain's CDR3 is CASSPTGQGRDEKLFF. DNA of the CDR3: TGCGCCAGCAGCCCGACGGGACAGGGGAGGGATGAAAAACTGTTTTTT.

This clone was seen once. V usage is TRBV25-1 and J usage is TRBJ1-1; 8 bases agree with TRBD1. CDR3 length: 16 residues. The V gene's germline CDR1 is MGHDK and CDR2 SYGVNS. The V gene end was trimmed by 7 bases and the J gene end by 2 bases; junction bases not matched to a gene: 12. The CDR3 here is CASNGGLGQGNTEAFF. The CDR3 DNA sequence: TGTGCCAGCAACGGAGGGCTTGGACAGGGTAACACTGAAGCTTTCTTT.

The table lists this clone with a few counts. CDR3 amino acids: CASSTPGQGTQPQHF. The CDR3 DNA follows: TGTGCCAGTAGTACCCCCGGACAGGGGACTCAGCCCCAGCATTTT. The chain employs TRBV19 and TRBJ1-5, with 9 bases lining up with TRBD1. V gave up 4 bases and J gave up 6 bases; unmatched junction bases: 7. The CDR3 has 15 amino acids. The germline gives CDR1 LNHDA, CDR2 SQIVND (reference sequence).

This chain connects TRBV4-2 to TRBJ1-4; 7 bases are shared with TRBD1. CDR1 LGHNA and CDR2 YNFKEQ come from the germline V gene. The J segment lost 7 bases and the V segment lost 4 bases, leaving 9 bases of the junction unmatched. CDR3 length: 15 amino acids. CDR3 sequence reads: CASSRGSGGIEKLFF. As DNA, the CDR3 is TGTGCCAGCAGCCGGGGGTCAGGGGGAATTGAAAAACTGTTTTTT.

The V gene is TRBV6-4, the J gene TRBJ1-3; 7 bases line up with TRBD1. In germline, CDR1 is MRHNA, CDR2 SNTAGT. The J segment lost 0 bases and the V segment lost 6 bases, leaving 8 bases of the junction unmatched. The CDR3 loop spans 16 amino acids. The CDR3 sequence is CASRGSRDSSGNTIYF. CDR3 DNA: TGTGCCAGCAGGGGTTCCCGGGACAGCTCTGGAAACACCATATATTTT.